This T cell receptor beta chain was recorded in a study of blood T cell repertoires in COVID-19 (dated by TCRdb to about 2020). At the level of the whole study: Collaborator samples came from the United States, Italy and Spain and covered acute and convalescent phases of COVID-19. The repertoires were released in a freely available public database meant as a resource for research on the immune response to SARS-CoV-2. The prospective study material was composed of cDNA or gDNA derived from T cells, B-cell-depleted T cells, or PBMCs. Samples came from the ongoing ImmuneRACE study (first 160 participants) plus 1,254 subjects from 6 global collaborators. Nearly every sample came with metadata listing a de-identified subject ID, COVID-19 status, age in years and sex. Subjects who had been exposed to COVID-19, were actively infected with it, or had recovered from it provided the deeply sampled blood TCRbeta repertoires that made up the dataset. Where available, HLA class I and class II types were obtained from metadata supplied by the sample provider rather than from assay-based typing. On the study overall, not on this receptor specifically: The quantity of clinical and demographic metadata differed by source and by participant and was supplied without curation.

Enrolling through a virtual design, the prospective study's participants ranged in age from roughly 18 to 100 years and lived across 24 United States geographic areas. In the prospective study, cohorts were assigned on the basis of participant-reported clinical history obtained from a screening survey and a study questionnaire. ImmuneRACE Cohort 3 recovered participants were defined by two consecutive negative NP/OP PCR tests, healthcare professional clearance, or symptom resolution. Mobile phlebotomists in the prospective study collected whole blood, serum and a nasopharyngeal or oropharyngeal swab from every participant. Over a roughly 2-month period, participants in the prospective study had the option of providing additional blood draws and questionnaires. Prospective study blood samples were shipped either frozen or at room temperature before DNA extraction. TCRbeta CDR3 regions were amplified from genomic DNA by means of the immunoSEQ Assay, a bias-controlled multiplex PCR. Per the original workflow: The number of nucleated cells in each sample was estimated from the amplification of reference gene primers within the assay. To quantify the absolute abundance of each unique TCRbeta CDR3 rearrangement, sequence reads were collapsed and filtered. For each sample, productive Simpson clonality was calculated as the square root of Simpson's diversity index across productive rearrangements. TCRdb took over this immuneACCESS table, retaining in-frame rearrangements with V and J assigned. Such tables are incomplete; in checked studies, under half of the missing clones stem from an unresolved V gene, and the remainder is unexplained. The V and J calls and clone size are taken from that table; D and trimming were inferred from the DNA. The sample yields roughly 250,000 clones; about 88% were counted once. The top ten constitute 2.5% to 3.5% of the sample.

V and J are trimmed by 3 bases and 0 bases, and the gene matches miss 8 bases of the junction. According to the germline V gene (reference sequence), CDR1 reads MNHNY and CDR2 reads SVGAGI. From the cysteine up to the phenylalanine, the CDR3 has a length of 16 residues. The kept DNA is CDR3 alone, 48 bases in frame from the first base. Turning to this clone: Its antigen specificity is not known. No base quality values were provided; no much bigger clone lies one nucleotide off.

The sequencing sample was made of PBMCs or T cells enriched from blood (not recorded which). The TCR sequence derives from a woman aged 45-65 years who had recovered from COVID-19. Recombination linked TRBV6-6 to TRBJ2-7; the junction holds 7 bases that match TRBD2. The encoded CDR3 is CASSYRASGPSYEQYF. The nucleotide sequence reads TGTGCCAGCAGTTATAGGGCTAGCGGACCCTCCTACGAGCAGTACTTC.